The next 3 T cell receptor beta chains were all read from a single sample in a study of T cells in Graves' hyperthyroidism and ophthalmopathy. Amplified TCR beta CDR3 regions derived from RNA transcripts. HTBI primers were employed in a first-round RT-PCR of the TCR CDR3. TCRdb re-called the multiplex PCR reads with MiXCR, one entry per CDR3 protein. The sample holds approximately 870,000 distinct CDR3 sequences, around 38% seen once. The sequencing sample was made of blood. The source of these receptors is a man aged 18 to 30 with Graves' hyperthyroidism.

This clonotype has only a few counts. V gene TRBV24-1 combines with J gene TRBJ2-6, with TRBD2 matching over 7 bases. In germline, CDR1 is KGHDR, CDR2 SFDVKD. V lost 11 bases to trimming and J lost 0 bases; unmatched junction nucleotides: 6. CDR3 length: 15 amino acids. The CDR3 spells CASKRGSSGANVLTF. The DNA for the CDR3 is TGTGCCAGCAAGCGGGGAAGCTCTGGGGCCAACGTCCTGACTTTC.

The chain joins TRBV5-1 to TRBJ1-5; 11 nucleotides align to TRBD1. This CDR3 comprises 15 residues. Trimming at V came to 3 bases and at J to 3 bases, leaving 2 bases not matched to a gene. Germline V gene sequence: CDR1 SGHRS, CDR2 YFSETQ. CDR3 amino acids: CASSWTGGDNQPQHF. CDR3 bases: TGCGCCAGCAGCTGGACAGGGGGCGACAATCAGCCCCAGCATTTT. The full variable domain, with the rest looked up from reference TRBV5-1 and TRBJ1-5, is KAGVTQTPRYLIKTRGQQVTLSCSPISGHRSVSWYQQTPGQGLQFLFEYFSETQRNKGNFPGRFSGRQFSNSRSEMNVSTLELGDSALYLCASSWTGGDNQPQHFGDGTRLSIL.

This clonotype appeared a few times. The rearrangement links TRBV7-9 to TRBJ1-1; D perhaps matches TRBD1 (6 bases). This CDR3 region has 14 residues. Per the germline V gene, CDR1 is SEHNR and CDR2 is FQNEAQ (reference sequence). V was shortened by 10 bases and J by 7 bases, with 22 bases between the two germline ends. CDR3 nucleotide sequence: TGTGCCATGCGGGTCGGAGGGGGAGCAGGTGAAGCTTTCTTT. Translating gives CAMRVGGGAGEAFF.